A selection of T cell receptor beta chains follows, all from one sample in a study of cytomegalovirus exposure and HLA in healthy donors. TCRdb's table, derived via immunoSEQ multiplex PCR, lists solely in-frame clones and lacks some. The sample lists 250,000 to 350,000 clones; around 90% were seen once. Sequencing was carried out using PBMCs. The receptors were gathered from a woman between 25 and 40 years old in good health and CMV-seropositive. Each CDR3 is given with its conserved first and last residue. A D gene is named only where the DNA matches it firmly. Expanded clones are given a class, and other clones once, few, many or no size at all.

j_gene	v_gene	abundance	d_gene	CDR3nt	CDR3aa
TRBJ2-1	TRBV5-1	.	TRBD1	TGCGCCAGCAGTCGCCAGCCGACAGGGGGTGGGTACAATGAGCAGTTCTTC	CASSRQPTGGGYNEQFF
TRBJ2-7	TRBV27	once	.	TGTGCCAGCAGTTTCGGTAGGGAACAGTACTTC	CASSFGREQYF
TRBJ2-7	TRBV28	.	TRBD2	TGTGCCAGCAGTTTATCGGTAGCGGGGAGGTACGAGCAGTACTTC	CASSLSVAGRYEQYF
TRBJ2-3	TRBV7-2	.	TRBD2	TGTGCCAGCAGCTTAGAGCTTCGGCTAGCGGGAGGGGGAGATACGCAGTATTTT	CASSLELRLAGGGDTQYF
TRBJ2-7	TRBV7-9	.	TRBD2	TGTGCTATCGGGACTAGCGGGAGTATAAACGAGCAGTACTTC	CAIGTSGSINEQYF
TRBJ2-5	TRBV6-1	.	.	TGTGCCAGCACTCAAGCAGGTTCGAAGTTAGAGACCCAGTACTTC	CASTQAGSKLETQYF
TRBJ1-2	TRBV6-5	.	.	TGTGCCAGCAGTTACTCGGGGGCAGTTGGCTACACCTTC	CASSYSGAVGYTF
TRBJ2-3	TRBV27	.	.	TGTGCCAGCAGTTTATCCCGCACAGATACGCAGTATTTT	CASSLSRTDTQYF
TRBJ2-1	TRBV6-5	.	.	TGTGCCAGCAGTTTGCCGGGCTCCTACAATGAGCAGTTCTTC	CASSLPGSYNEQFF
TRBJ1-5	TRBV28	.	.	TGTGCCAGCATCTATAACCGGGGCAGCAATCAGCCCCAGCATTTT	CASIYNRGSNQPQHF
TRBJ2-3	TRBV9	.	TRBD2	TGTGCCAGCAGCGGGGCGGGGGACGATACAGATACGCAGTATTTT	CASSGAGDDTDTQYF
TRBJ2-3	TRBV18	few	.	TGTGCCAGCTCACCACTGGGGGATACGCAGTATTTT	CASSPLGDTQYF
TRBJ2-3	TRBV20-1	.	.	TGCAGTGCTTCGTCCACAGATACGCAGTATTTT	CSASSTDTQYF
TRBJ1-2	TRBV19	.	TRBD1	TGTGCCAGTATTGGACAGGGCTATGGCTACACCTTC	CASIGQGYGYTF
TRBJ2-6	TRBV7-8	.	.	TGTGCCAGCAGCTTAGGGGGGACTGGGGCCAACGTCCTGACTTTC	CASSLGGTGANVLTF
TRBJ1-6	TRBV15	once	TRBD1	TGTGCCACCAGAGGACAGGGTAATCTTGGGTATAATTCACCCCTCCACTTT	CATRGQGNLGYNSPLHF
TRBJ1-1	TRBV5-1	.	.	TGCGCCAGCAGCTTGGGCACAGGGAGAACTGAAGCTTTCTTT	CASSLGTGRTEAFF
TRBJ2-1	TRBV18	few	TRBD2	TGTGCCAGCTCACCACCAGCGGGAGGGCCGGGTGAGCAGTTCTTC	CASSPPAGGPGEQFF
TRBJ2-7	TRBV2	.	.	TGTGCCAGCAGTGCGGGGTCCGGGACATCACCCTACGAGCAGTACTTC	CASSAGSGTSPYEQYF
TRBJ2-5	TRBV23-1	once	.	TGCGCCAGCAGTCGGGGCGGACAGACCCTCGGCGAGACCCAGTACTTC	CASSRGGQTLGETQYF
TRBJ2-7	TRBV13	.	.	TGTGCCAGCAGCTCGGGACTTCAAAGGGACGAGCAGTACTTC	CASSSGLQRDEQYF
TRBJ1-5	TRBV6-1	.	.	TGTGCCAGCAGTGACAGGGGAGATCAGCCCCAGCATTTT	CASSDRGDQPQHF
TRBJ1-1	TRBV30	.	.	TGTGCCCTAGATGAGAGTCAGGTGGGAACTGAAGCTTTCTTT	CALDESQVGTEAFF
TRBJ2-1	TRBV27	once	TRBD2	TGTGCCAGCAGTTTTCACCAGTATGGGACTATTCTGAATGAGCTTTTCTTC	CASSFHQYGTILNELFF
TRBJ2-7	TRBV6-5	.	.	TGTGCCAGCAGTTACCGGGCCACGACCTACGAGCAGTACTTC	CASSYRATTYEQYF
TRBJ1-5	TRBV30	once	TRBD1	TGTGCCTGGGGCACCGGGACAGGGCCCGATCAGCCCCAGCATTTT	CAWGTGTGPDQPQHF
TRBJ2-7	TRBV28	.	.	TGTGCCAGCAGCTTAATCTCCTACGAGCAGTACTTC	CASSLISYEQYF
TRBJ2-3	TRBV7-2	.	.	TGTGCCACCGAAGCTGACAGCACAGATACGCAGTATTTT	CATEADSTDTQYF
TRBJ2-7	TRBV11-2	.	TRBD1	TGTGCCAGCAGCTTCGGGACAGGACAGGGGCTCTACGAGCAGTACTTC	CASSFGTGQGLYEQYF
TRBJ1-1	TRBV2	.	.	TGTGCCAGCAGTGAAAGAGCAGGGAACACTGAAGCTTTCTTT	CASSERAGNTEAFF
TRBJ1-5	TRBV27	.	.	TGTGCCAGCAGTTTAATCGGCCCGGGACAGCCCCAGCATTTT	CASSLIGPGQPQHF
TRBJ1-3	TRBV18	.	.	TGTGCCAGCTCTGCGAAAGGGGGAAACACCATATATTTT	CASSAKGGNTIYF
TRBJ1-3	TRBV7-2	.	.	TGTGCCAGCAGCTTAGTGGGGACCTACGGAAACACCATATATTTT	CASSLVGTYGNTIYF
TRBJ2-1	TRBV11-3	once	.	TGTGCCAGCAGCTTAGACAGCCAACCTTACAATGAGCAGTTCTTC	CASSLDSQPYNEQFF
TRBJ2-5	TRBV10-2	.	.	TGCGCCAGCAGTGGGACGGGAGAGACCCAGTACTTC	CASSGTGETQYF
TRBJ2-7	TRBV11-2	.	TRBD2	TGTGCCAGCAGCTTAGCAGCGGGAGGGTTTTACGAGCAGTACTTC	CASSLAAGGFYEQYF
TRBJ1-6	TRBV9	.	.	TGTGCCAGCAGCGTAGGTGGAGGGGGTAATAATTCACCCCTCCACTTT	CASSVGGGGNNSPLHF
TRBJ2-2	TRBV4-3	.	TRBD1	TGCGCCAGCAGCCAAGAAGGAGGGCCGGGACAGGGGACCACCGGGGAGCTGTTTTTT	CASSQEGGPGQGTTGELFF
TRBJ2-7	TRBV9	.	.	TGTGCCAGCAGCCCCCAGCCAGACCCGAGTCAGGAGCAGTACTTC	CASSPQPDPSQEQYF
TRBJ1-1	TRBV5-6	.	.	TGTGCCAGCAGCTCCGGACGGCTCGAAGCTTTCTTT	CASSSGRLEAFF
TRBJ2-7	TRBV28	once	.	TGTGCCAGCAGTTTATTCCCGAGACCCCCGTCCTACGAGCAGTACTTC	CASSLFPRPPSYEQYF
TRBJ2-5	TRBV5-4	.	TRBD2	TGTGCCAGCAGCGACATTAGACTAGCGGGGGGTCTTGATGAGACCCAGTACTTC	CASSDIRLAGGLDETQYF
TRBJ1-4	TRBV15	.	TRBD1	TGTGCCACCAGCACCCTTATATGGGACAGGGGCGAAAAACTGTTTTTT	CATSTLIWDRGEKLFF
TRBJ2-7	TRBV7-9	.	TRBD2	TGTGCCAGCCGTCCAGCGGGGAGCTCCTACGAGCAGTACTTC	CASRPAGSSYEQYF
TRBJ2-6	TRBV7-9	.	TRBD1	TGTGCCAGCAGCGTCACGACAGGGTTCAACGTCCTGACTTTC	CASSVTTGFNVLTF
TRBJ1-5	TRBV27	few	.	TGTGCCAGCAGCTTCTTGAATCAGCCCCAGCATTTT	CASSFLNQPQHF
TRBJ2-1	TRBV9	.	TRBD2	TGTGCCAGCAGCGTAGGGGCTAGCGGGAGAGTTTACAATGAGCAGTTCTTC	CASSVGASGRVYNEQFF
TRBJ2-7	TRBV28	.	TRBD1	TGTGCCAGCAGAACCCCAGCAACGGGACAGGGCTACGAGCAGTACTTC	CASRTPATGQGYEQYF
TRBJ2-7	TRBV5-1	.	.	TGCGCCAGCAGCTTGAGCGAGGGGTTCGCCTACGAGCAGTACTTC	CASSLSEGFAYEQYF
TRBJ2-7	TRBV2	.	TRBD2	TGTGCCAGCAGTGATGTATTAGCGGGAGGCTCCTACGAGCAGTACTTC	CASSDVLAGGSYEQYF